Below are 28 T cell receptor beta chains sequenced from a single sample in a study of cytomegalovirus exposure and HLA in healthy donors. The repertoire was sequenced with immunoSEQ multiplex PCR; TCRdb's copy has only in-frame clones and lacks some. The sample includes tens of thousands of clones, roughly 95% seen only once; the top ten take around 5%. The sample was PBMCs. These receptors were collected from a woman between 18 and 29 years old in good health and CMV-seropositive.

V usage is TRBV2 and J usage is TRBJ2-2, with 9 bases aligning to TRBD2. The CDR3 runs 17 residues. Germline values: CDR1 SNHLY, CDR2 FYNNEI. The J segment lost 2 bases and the V segment lost 5 bases, leaving 9 bases of the junction unmatched. The CDR3 spells CASSRIIAGANTGELFF. The CDR3, as DNA: TGTGCCAGCAGTAGAATTATAGCGGGAGCAAACACCGGGGAGCTGTTTTTT.

This sequence joins TRBV5-1 and TRBJ2-7, with a tentative D call TRBD2 (7 bases). The CDR3 runs to 13 residues. Trimming removed 4 bases from V and 4 bases from J, with 12 bases in between. The germline V gene has CDR1 SGHRS and CDR2 YFSETQ. CDR3 sequence (DNA): TGCGCCAGCAGCCCAGGGGAGGGTTACGAGCAGTACTTC. Translating it yields CASSPGEGYEQYF.

J is TRBJ2-5 and V is TRBV7-8, with unresolved D. Germline V gene sequence: CDR1 SGHVS, CDR2 FQNEAQ. The CDR3 runs to 13 residues. Deletions cut 8 bases from V and 3 bases from J, with 13 bases between. The CDR3: CASRRPEEETQYF. CDR3 sequence (DNA): TGTGCCAGCCGGCGCCCAGAGGAAGAGACCCAGTACTTC.

This clone was seen just once. The chain is built from TRBV28 and TRBJ2-7; the D gene is possibly TRBD2 (7 bases). Trimming pared 4 bases from V and 6 bases from J, leaving 19 bases between. Germline V gene data show CDR1 as MDHEN and CDR2 as SYDVKM. This CDR3 has 15 residues. The CDR3 coding sequence is TGTGCCAGCAGTTATGCCCGGGGGGCTCTGGGCGAGCAGTACTTC. Encoded protein: CASSYARGALGEQYF. Full variable domain (remainder filled in from reference TRBV28 and TRBJ2-7): DVKVTQSSRYLVKRTGEKVFLECVQDMDHENMFWYRQDPGLGLRLIYFSYDVKMKEKGDIPEGYSVSREKKERFSLILESASTNQTSMYLCASSYARGALGEQYFGPGTRLTVT.

J is TRBJ1-2 and V is TRBV7-2; 10 positions agree with TRBD1. Unmatched junction bases numbered 11, after V lost 5 bases and J lost 8 bases. Germline V gene sequence: CDR1 SGHTA, CDR2 FQGNSA. The CDR3 has 15 amino acids. The CDR3 protein is CASSARTGGMGGYTF. CDR3 nucleotides: TGTGCCAGCAGCGCCCGGACAGGGGGAATGGGAGGCTACACCTTC. Complete variable domain (other parts from reference TRBV7-2 and TRBJ1-2): GAGVSQSPSNKVTEKGKDVELRCDPISGHTALYWYRQSLGQGLEFLIYFQGNSAPDKSGLPSDRFSAERTGGSVSTLTIQRTQQEDSAVYLCASSARTGGMGGYTFGSGTRLTVV.

This chain uses TRBV14 with TRBJ2-1, with D maybe TRBD2 (5 bases). Germline V gives CDR1 SGHDN, CDR2 FVKESK. This CDR3 spans 17 amino acids. V shed 0 bases and J shed 5 bases, with 17 bases lying between them. CDR3 protein: CASSQDPGYWANNEQFF. In nucleotides, the CDR3 is TGTGCCAGCAGCCAAGATCCGGGGTATTGGGCAAACAATGAGCAGTTCTTC.

The V and J genes are TRBV2 and TRBJ2-7; TRBD1 matches 7 bases. The CDR3 extends over 13 amino acids. CDR1 and CDR2 (germline): SNHLY, FYNNEI. V was clipped by 4 bases and J by 2 bases; unmatched bases: 2. Written as DNA, the CDR3 is TGTGCCAGCAGTGGACAGGGAGCCTACGAGCAGTACTTC. It translates to CASSGQGAYEQYF.

This chain links TRBV9 with TRBJ2-5; D is possibly TRBD2 (7 bases). V lost 0 bases to trimming and J lost 1 base, with 10 bases between them. The germline gives CDR1 SGDLS, CDR2 YYNGEE. The CDR3 extends over 15 amino acids. The CDR3 is CASSVGGGPQETQYF. The CDR3 DNA reads as TGTGCCAGCAGCGTAGGGGGGGGGCCCCAAGAGACCCAGTACTTC. Filled out from reference TRBV9 and TRBJ2-5, the complete variable domain reads DSGVTQTPKHLITATGQRVTLRCSPRSGDLSVYWYQQSLDQGLQFLIQYYNGEERAKGNILERFSAQQFPDLHSELNLSSLELGDSALYFCASSVGGGPQETQYFGPGTRLLVL.

The CDR3 coding sequence is TGTGCCAGCAGTGGGGACAGCCCCTACGAGCAGTACTTC. Its protein is CASSGDSPYEQYF. V gene TRBV2 combines with J gene TRBJ2-7, with TRBD1 identical over 7 bases. There are 13 residues in the CDR3. In germline, CDR1 is SNHLY, CDR2 FYNNEI. The junction had 2 bases not matched to a gene; V was cut back by 4 bases and J by 2 bases.

This clone was recorded once. V gene TRBV27 combines with J gene TRBJ2-7; TRBD2 aligns across 9 bases. The junction had 13 bases not matched to a gene; V was cut back by 3 bases and J by 1 base. Looked up from germline, CDR1 is MNHEY and CDR2 is SMNVEV (reference sequence). This CDR3 is built from 18 residues. The CDR3 protein is CASSFFGGGGVGSYEQYF. The CDR3 DNA reads TGTGCCAGCAGTTTCTTCGGTGGCGGGGGGGTGGGTTCCTACGAGCAGTACTTC.

The chain is built from TRBV19 and TRBJ2-3; possibly TRBD1 for D (6 bases). The germline gives CDR1 LNHDA, CDR2 SQIVND (reference sequence). The CDR3 is 13 amino acids. Between the trimmed V and J ends, which lost 5 bases and 6 bases, there was a span of 12 bases. The CDR3, as DNA: TGTGCCAGTAGTGCCCGACAGGACGATACGCAGTATTTT. Its translation: CASSARQDDTQYF.

V usage is TRBV6-4 and J usage is TRBJ2-1; 9 positions match TRBD1. Trimming at V came to 4 bases and at J to 0 bases, leaving 1 base not matched to a gene. The V gene's germline CDR1 is MRHNA and CDR2 SNTAGT. This CDR3 has 15 residues. This chain's CDR3 is CASSATGGSYNEQFF. CDR3 bases: TGTGCCAGCAGTGCGACAGGGGGCTCCTACAATGAGCAGTTCTTC.

This chain links TRBV4-3 with TRBJ1-2, with D maybe TRBD1 (6 bases). This CDR3 contains 15 residues. The V end was cut by 0 bases, the J end by 4 bases, with 12 bases between. Germline CDR1 is LGHNA and CDR2 is YSLEER. Here the CDR3 reads CASSQDWGPAYGYTF. The CDR3 coding sequence is TGCGCCAGCAGCCAAGATTGGGGGCCAGCCTATGGCTACACCTTC.

Only a few counts were recorded for this clone. V is TRBV5-6 and J is TRBJ1-2; no definite D call. Germline loops: CDR1 SGHDT, CDR2 YYEEEE. The CDR3 covers 16 residues. V was shortened by 2 bases and J by 4 bases, with 18 bases between the two germline ends. CDR3 bases: TGTGCCAGCAGCTTCAATAGACTATCTGGAGGCTATGGCTACACCTTC. It translates to CASSFNRLSGGYGYTF.

The chain joins TRBV6-5 to TRBJ2-1, with unresolved D. The CDR3 loop spans 14 amino acids. Between the trimmed V and J ends, which lost 5 bases and 4 bases, there was a span of 12 bases. Looked up from germline, CDR1 is MNHEY and CDR2 is SVGAGI. The CDR3 is CASSLSHPYNEQFF. CDR3 DNA: TGTGCCAGCAGTCTAAGCCACCCTTACAATGAGCAGTTCTTC.

This chain links TRBV4-3 with TRBJ2-2; 9 nucleotides match TRBD1. CDR3 length: 14 amino acids. Germline lookup yields CDR1 LGHNA and CDR2 YSLEER. J gave up 6 bases and V 4 bases, and 3 bases lay outside the gene matches. CDR3 protein: CASSLRQGAGELFF. DNA for the CDR3: TGCGCCAGCAGCCTACGACAGGGGGCCGGGGAGCTGTTTTTT.

The sample holds one count of this clone. The chain has TRBV12-1 and TRBJ1-5. TRBV12-1 is reported as a pseudogene. CDR3 length: 16 residues. As DNA, the CDR3 is TGTGCCAGCAGCTTTCCCCTTAGTTGTAGCAATCAGCCCCAGCATTTT. It specifies CASSFPLSCSNQPQHF.

The chain recombines TRBV7-8 with TRBJ1-5; D is undetermined. CDR3 length: 13 amino acids. Trimming pared 4 bases from V and 7 bases from J, leaving 11 bases between. Germline CDR1 is SGHVS and CDR2 is FQNEAQ. CDR3 region: CASSSHAGQPQHF. CDR3 in DNA: TGTGCCAGCAGCTCACATGCCGGGCAGCCCCAGCATTTT.

This clone came up once. The CDR3 coding sequence is TGCGCCAGCAGCCGTGAGCGGGTAAGCTCCTACAATGAGCAGTTCTTC. Residues: CASSRERVSSYNEQFF. The chain links TRBV5-1 to TRBJ2-1; the D gene is possibly TRBD2 (6 bases). Trimming removed 4 bases at V and 0 bases at J, with 14 bases between. This CDR3 has 16 residues. The V gene's germline CDR1 is SGHRS and CDR2 YFSETQ.

This rearrangement joins TRBV30 to TRBJ2-4, with a tentative D call TRBD2 (5 bases). Germline values: CDR1 GTSNPN, CDR2 SVGIG (reference sequence). The V and J ends lost 8 bases and 0 bases respectively, with 23 bases between them. This CDR3 comprises 17 residues. Here the CDR3 reads CAEKKPGWILAKNIQYF. The CDR3 coding sequence is TGTGCCGAAAAGAAGCCGGGATGGATTCTAGCCAAAAACATTCAGTACTTC.

The chain combines TRBV6-5 with TRBJ2-7; 11 positions agree with TRBD2. Losses at the gene ends were 4 bases for V and 9 bases for J; bases not matched to a gene: 11. The CDR3 has 15 amino acids. Germline V gene sequence: CDR1 MNHEY, CDR2 SVGAGI. The CDR3 DNA reads as TGTGCCAGCAGTTCCCCCGGACTAGCGGGTTCCCCGCAGTACTTC. Protein: CASSSPGLAGSPQYF.

V gene TRBV27 combines with J gene TRBJ1-2, with 7 nucleotides matching TRBD1. CDR3 size: 14 residues. J gave up 7 bases and V 4 bases, and 9 bases lay outside the gene matches. The germline V gene encodes CDR1 MNHEY and CDR2 SMNVEV (reference sequence). The CDR3 region is CASSSQRQGFGYTF. As DNA, the CDR3 is TGTGCCAGCAGTTCCCAACGACAGGGTTTTGGCTACACCTTC.

The V gene is TRBV7-2, the J gene TRBJ2-3; a possible D gene is TRBD1 (5 bases). Germline CDR1 and CDR2: SGHTA and FQGNSA. The CDR3 contains 14 residues. With 2 bases removed from V and 5 bases from J, the gap between germline ends came to 11 bases. The chain's CDR3 is CASSLIGARDTQYF. The CDR3 nucleotides are TGTGCCAGCAGCTTAATAGGGGCGAGAGATACGCAGTATTTT.

V gene TRBV27 combines with J gene TRBJ2-1; D is undetermined. Trimming left V 7 bases short and J 10 bases short, with 11 bases between. This CDR3 comprises 11 residues. In germline, CDR1 is MNHEY, CDR2 SMNVEV (reference sequence). For the CDR3, the DNA is TGTGCCAGCATTTATGGGCGCGAGCAGTTCTTC. As protein: CASIYGREQFF.

The rearrangement uses TRBV9 and TRBJ2-5; 8 positions match TRBD1. CDR3 length: 15 residues. Looked up from germline, CDR1 is SGDLS and CDR2 is YYNGEE. With V trimmed by 2 bases and J by 5 bases, 8 bases remained unmatched. The CDR3 sequence: CASSVMDRVGETQYF. The CDR3 bases are TGTGCCAGCAGCGTGATGGACAGGGTAGGCGAGACCCAGTACTTC.

J is TRBJ1-5 and V is TRBV5-8; 9 nucleotides line up with TRBD1. With 4 bases clipped from V and 9 bases from J, the junction kept 11 bases outside the gene matches. In germline, CDR1 is SGHTS, CDR2 YDEGEE. The CDR3 consists of 15 residues. The CDR3: CASSPAGTGKAPQHF. CDR3 DNA: TGTGCCAGCAGCCCGGCCGGGACAGGGAAAGCGCCCCAGCATTTT.

V gene TRBV6-6 combines with J gene TRBJ1-1, with D unclear. Germline values: CDR1 MNHNY, CDR2 SVGAGI (reference sequence). The CDR3 consists of 13 residues. Trimming left V 6 bases short and J 0 bases short, with 8 bases between. This chain's CDR3 is CASSARMNTEAFF. Written as DNA, the CDR3 is TGTGCCAGCAGCGCGCGCATGAACACTGAAGCTTTCTTT.

The V gene is TRBV6-6, the J gene TRBJ2-4, with TRBD2 identical over 9 bases. The V segment lost 5 bases and the J segment 8 bases; nucleotides outside the gene matches: 7. The length of the CDR3 is 14 residues. CDR1 and CDR2 from the germline V gene are MNHNY and SVGAGI (reference sequence). The CDR3: CASSPGRGRDIQYF. The CDR3 nucleotides read TGTGCCAGCAGTCCAGGGCGCGGGAGGGACATTCAGTACTTC.